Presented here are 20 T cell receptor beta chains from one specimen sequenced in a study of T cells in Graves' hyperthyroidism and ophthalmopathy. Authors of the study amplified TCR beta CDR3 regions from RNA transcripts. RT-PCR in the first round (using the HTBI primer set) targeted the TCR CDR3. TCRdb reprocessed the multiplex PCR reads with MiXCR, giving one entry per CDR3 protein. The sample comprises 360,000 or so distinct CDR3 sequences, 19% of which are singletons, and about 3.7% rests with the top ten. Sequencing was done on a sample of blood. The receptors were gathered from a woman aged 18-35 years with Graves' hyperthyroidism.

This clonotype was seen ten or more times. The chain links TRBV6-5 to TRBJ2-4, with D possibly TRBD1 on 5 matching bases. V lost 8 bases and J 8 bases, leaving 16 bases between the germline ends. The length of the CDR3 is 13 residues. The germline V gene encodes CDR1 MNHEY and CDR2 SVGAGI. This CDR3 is CASCWGPWDIQYF. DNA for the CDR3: TGTGCCAGCTGTTGGGGCCCCTGGGACATTCAGTACTTC.

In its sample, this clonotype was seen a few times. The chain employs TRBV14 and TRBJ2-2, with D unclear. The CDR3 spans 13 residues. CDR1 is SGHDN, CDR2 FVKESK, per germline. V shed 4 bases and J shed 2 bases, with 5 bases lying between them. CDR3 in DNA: TGTGCCAGCAGCCGATTAAACACCGGGGAGCTGTTTTTT. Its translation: CASSRLNTGELFF.

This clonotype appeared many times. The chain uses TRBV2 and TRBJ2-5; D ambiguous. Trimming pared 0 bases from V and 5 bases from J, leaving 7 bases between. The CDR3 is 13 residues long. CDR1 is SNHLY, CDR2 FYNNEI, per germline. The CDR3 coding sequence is TGTGCCAGCAGTGAAGCGTGGGTGGAGACCCAGTACTTC. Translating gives CASSEAWVETQYF.

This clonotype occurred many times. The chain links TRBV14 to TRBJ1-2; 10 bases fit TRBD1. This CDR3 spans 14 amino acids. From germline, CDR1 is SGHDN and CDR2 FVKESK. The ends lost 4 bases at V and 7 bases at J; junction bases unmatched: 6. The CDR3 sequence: CASSLRDRGFGYTF. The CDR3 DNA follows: TGTGCCAGCAGCCTCCGGGACAGGGGTTTTGGCTACACCTTC.

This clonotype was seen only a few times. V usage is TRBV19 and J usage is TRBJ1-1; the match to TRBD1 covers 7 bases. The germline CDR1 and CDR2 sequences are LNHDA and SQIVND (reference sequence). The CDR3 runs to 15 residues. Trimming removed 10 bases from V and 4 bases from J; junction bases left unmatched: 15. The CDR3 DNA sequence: TGTGCCACCAGAGGGATTCGGCAGGGGGGCACTGAAGCTTTCTTT. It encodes CATRGIRQGGTEAFF.

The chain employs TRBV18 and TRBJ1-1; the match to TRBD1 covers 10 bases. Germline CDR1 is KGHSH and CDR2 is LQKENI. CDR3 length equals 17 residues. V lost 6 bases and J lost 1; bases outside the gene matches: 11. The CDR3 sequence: CASSRGTGARENTEAFF. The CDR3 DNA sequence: TGTGCCAGCTCGCGCGGGACAGGGGCCCGAGAGAACACTGAAGCTTTCTTT.

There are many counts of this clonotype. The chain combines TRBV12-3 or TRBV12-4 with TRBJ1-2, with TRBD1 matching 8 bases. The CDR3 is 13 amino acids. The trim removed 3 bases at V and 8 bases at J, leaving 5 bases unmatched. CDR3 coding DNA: TGTGCCAGCAGTTTTCAGGGGGCGCGCGGCTACACCTTC. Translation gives CASSFQGARGYTF.

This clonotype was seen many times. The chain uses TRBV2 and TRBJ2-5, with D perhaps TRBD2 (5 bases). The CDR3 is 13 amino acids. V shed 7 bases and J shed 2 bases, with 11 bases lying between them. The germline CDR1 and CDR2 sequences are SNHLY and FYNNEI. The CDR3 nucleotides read TGTGCCAGCACAAAATGGGAGCAAGAGACCCAGTACTTC. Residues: CASTKWEQETQYF.

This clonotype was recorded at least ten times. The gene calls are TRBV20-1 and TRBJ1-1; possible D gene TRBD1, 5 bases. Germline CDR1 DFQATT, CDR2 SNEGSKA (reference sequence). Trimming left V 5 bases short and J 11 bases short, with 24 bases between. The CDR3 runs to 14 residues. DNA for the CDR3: TGCAGTGCTGCCAAACCTCTGAGAGGGCGGGGGGCTTTCTTT. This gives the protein CSAAKPLRGRGAFF.

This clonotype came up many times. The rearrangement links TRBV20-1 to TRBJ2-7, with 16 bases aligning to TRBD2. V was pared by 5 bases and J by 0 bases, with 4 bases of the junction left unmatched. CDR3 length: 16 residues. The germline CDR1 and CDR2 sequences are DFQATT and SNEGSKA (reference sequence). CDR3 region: CSALGTSGGASYEQYF. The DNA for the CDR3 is TGCAGTGCTCTGGGGACTAGCGGGGGGGCCTCCTACGAGCAGTACTTC.

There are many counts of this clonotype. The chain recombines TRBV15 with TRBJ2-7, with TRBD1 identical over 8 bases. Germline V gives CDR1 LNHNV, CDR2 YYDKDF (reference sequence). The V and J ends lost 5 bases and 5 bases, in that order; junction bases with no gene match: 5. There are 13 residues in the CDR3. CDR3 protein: CATSQDREDEQYF. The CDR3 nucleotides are TGTGCCACCAGCCAGGACAGGGAGGACGAGCAGTACTTC.

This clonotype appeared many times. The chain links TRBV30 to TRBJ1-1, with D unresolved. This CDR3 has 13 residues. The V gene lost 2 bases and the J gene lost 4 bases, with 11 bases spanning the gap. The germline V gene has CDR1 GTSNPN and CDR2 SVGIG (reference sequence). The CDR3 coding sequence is TGTGCCTGGAGTCGAAGATTGGGCACTGAAGCTTTCTTT. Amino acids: CAWSRRLGTEAFF. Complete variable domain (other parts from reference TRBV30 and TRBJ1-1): SQTIHQWPATLVQPVGSPLSLECTVEGTSNPNLYWYRQAAGRGLQLLFYSVGIGQISSEVPQNLSASRPQDRQFILSSKKLLLSDSGFYLCAWSRRLGTEAFFGQGTRLTVV.

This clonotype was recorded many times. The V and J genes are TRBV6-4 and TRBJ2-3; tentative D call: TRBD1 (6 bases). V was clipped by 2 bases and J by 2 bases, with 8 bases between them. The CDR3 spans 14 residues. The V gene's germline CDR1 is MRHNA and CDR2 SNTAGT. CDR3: CASSDGGHTDTQYF. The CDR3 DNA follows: TGTGCCAGCAGTGACGGGGGCCACACAGATACGCAGTATTTT.

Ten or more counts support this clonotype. CDR3 loop: CASTWGASNYGYTF. DNA of the CDR3: TGCGCCAGCACCTGGGGTGCATCTAACTATGGCTACACCTTC. The J gene is TRBJ1-2, the V gene TRBV5-1; D not certain. The germline V gene encodes CDR1 SGHRS and CDR2 YFSETQ. V was clipped by 6 bases and J by 0 bases, with 12 bases between them. This CDR3 has 14 residues.

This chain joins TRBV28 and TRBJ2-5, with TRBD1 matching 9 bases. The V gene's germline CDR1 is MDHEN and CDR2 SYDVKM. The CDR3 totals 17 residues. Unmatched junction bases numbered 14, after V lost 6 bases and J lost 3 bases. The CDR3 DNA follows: TGTGCCAGCAGCGCCTCTGGGACAGGGAGCTGGAAAGAGACCCAGTACTTC. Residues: CASSASGTGSWKETQYF.

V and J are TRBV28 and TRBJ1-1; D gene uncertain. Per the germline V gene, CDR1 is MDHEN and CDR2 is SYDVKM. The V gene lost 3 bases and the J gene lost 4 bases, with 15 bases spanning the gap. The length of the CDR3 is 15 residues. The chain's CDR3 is CASSFNAFAGTEAFF. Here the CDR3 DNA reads TGTGCCAGCAGTTTTAATGCCTTCGCGGGCACTGAAGCTTTCTTT.

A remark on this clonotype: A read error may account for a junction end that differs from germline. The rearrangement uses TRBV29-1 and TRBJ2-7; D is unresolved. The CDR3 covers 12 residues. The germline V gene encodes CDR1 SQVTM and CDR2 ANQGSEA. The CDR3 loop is CSAYVGSYDQYF. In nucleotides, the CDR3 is TGCAGCGCCTACGTCGGTTCCTACGATCAGTACTTC.

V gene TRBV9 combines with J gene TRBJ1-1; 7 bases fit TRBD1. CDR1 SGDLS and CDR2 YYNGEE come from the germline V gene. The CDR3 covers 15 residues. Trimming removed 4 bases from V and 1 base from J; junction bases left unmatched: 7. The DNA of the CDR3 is TGTGCCAGCAGCACTCGGGACAGAGAGAACACTGAAGCTTTCTTT. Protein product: CASSTRDRENTEAFF.

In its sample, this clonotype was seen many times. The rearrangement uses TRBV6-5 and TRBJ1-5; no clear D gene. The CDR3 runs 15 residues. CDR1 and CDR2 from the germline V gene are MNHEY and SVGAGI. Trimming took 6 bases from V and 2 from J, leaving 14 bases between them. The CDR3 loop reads CASSPVQSRNQPQHF. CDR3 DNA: TGTGCCAGCAGCCCCGTCCAGTCACGCAATCAGCCCCAGCATTTT.

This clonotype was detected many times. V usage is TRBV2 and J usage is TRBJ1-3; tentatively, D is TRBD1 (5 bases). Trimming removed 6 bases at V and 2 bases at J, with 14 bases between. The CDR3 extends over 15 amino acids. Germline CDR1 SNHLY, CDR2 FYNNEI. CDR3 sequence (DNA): TGTGCCAGCAGGGCAGCAGGGATCACTGGAAACACCATATATTTT. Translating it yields CASRAAGITGNTIYF. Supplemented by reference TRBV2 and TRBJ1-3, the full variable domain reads EPEVTQTPSHQVTQMGQEVILRCVPISNHLYFYWYRQILGQKVEFLVSFYNNEISEKSEIFDDQFSVERPDGSNFTLKIRSTKLEDSAMYFCASRAAGITGNTIYFGEGSWLTVV.